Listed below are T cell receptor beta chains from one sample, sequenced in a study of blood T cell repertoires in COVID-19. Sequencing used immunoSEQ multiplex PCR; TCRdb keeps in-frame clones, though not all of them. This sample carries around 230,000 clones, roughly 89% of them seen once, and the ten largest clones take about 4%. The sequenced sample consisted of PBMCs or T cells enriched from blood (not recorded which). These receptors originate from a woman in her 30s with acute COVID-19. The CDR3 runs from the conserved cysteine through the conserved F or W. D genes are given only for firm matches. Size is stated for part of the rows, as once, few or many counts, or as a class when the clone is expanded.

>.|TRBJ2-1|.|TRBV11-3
CASSPSGPNEQFF
TGTGCCAGCAGTCCGTCAGGGCCCAATGAGCAGTTCTTC
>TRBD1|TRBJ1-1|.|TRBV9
CASSPGRTGPLNTEAFF
TGTGCCAGCAGCCCCGGAAGGACAGGGCCACTGAACACTGAAGCTTTCTTT
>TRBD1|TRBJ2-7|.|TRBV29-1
CSVEGGQNTMGEQYF
TGCAGCGTTGAAGGGGGACAGAATACAATGGGCGAGCAGTACTTC
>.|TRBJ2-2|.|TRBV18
CASSPNYGGGELFF
TGTGCCAGCTCACCTAATTACGGTGGCGGGGAGCTGTTTTTT
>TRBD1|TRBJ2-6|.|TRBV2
CASSVSGGISGANVLTF
TGTGCCAGCAGTGTTTCAGGGGGAATTTCTGGGGCCAACGTCCTGACTTTC
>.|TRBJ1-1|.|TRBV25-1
CASWRGGNTEAFF
TGTGCCAGCTGGCGAGGGGGGAACACTGAAGCTTTCTTT
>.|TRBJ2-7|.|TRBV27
CASSLSVGGEQYF
TGTGCCAGCAGTTTATCGGTAGGGGGCGAGCAGTACTTC
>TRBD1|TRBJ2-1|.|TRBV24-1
CATSDWVGQGSNEQFF
TGTGCCACCAGTGATTGGGTGGGACAGGGAAGCAATGAGCAGTTCTTC
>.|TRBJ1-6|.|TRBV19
CASSIPKGLANSPLHF
TGTGCCAGTAGTATCCCCAAAGGATTAGCGAATTCACCCCTCCACTTT
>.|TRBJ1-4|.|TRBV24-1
CATSRRDEEKLFF
TGTGCCACCAGTCGGAGGGATGAGGAAAAACTGTTTTTT
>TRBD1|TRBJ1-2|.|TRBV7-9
CASSSGTDFYGYTF
TGTGCCAGCAGCTCCGGGACAGACTTTTATGGCTACACCTTC
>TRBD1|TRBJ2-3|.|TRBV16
CASSSGQGTDTQYF
TGTGCCAGCAGCTCGGGACAGGGCACAGATACGCAGTATTTT
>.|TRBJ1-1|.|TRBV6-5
CASSSGRLTEAFF
TGTGCCAGCAGTTCAGGCAGGTTAACTGAAGCTTTCTTT
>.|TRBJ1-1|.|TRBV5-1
CASSPDLFGGGEAFF
TGCGCCAGCAGTCCGGATTTGTTTGGGGGCGGTGAAGCTTTCTTT
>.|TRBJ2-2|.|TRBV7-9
CASSRRRVYTGELFF
TGTGCCAGCAGCCGCCGCCGGGTCTACACCGGGGAGCTGTTTTTT
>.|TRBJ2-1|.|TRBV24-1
CASSPAGRNEQFF
TGTGCCTCCTCGCCGGCGGGCCGCAATGAGCAGTTCTTC
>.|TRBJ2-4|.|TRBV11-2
CASSFIDRGNLAKNIQYF
TGTGCCAGCAGCTTTATAGATAGGGGCAACTTAGCCAAAAACATTCAGTACTTC
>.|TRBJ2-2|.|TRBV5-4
CASSSPGKNTGELFF
TGTGCCAGCAGCTCCCCCGGGAAAAACACCGGGGAGCTGTTTTTT
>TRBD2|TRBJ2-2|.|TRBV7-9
CASSRRGGDGAGELFF
TGTGCCAGCAGCCGTCGCGGGGGAGACGGGGCCGGGGAGCTGTTTTTT
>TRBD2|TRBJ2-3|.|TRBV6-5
CASSYLSGVTDTQYF
TGTGCCAGCAGTTACCTTAGCGGGGTCACAGATACGCAGTATTTT
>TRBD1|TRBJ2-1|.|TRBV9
CASSDRGQGNEQFF
TGTGCCAGCAGCGACAGGGGGCAGGGAAATGAGCAGTTCTTC
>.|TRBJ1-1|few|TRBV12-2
CASRLGTGNTEAFF
TGTGCAAGTCGCTTAGGGACAGGGAACACTGAAGCTTTCTTT
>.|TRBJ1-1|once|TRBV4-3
CASSQPWAGEAFF
TGCGCCAGCAGCCAACCGTGGGCAGGGGAAGCTTTCTTT
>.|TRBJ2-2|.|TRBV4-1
CASSQAPRVSTGELFF
TGCGCCAGCAGCCAAGCACCCAGGGTGTCAACCGGGGAGCTGTTTTTT
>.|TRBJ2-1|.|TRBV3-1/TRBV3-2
CASSQVREQFF
TGTGCCAGCAGCCAAGTCCGTGAGCAGTTCTTC
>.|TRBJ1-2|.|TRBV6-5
CASSYSQGGYTF
TGTGCCAGCAGTTACTCACAGGGTGGCTACACCTTC